A single sample is the source of the 7 T cell receptor beta chains below, sequenced in a study of control samples from healthy donors and cancer patients. The assay was immunoSEQ multiplex PCR, and TCRdb's table has in-frame clones only and misses some. The profile shows about 53,000 clones, roughly nine tenths of them singletons. Sequencing was performed on PBMCs. The source of these receptors is a man aged 55-75 years with head and neck cancer.

The J gene is TRBJ1-3, the V gene TRBV4-2; unclear D gene. This CDR3 contains 12 residues. From germline, CDR1 is LGHNA and CDR2 YNFKEQ. The V end lost 0 bases, the J end lost 3 bases, and 0 bases lay between the germline ends. CDR3 sequence reads: CASSQDGNTIYF. The CDR3 DNA is TGTGCCAGCAGCCAAGATGGAAACACCATATATTTT.

The rearrangement uses TRBV12-3 or TRBV12-4 and TRBJ1-6, with unresolved D. The CDR3 has 12 amino acids. V was pared by 4 bases and J by 7 bases, with 5 bases between. In DNA form, the CDR3 reads TGTGCCAGCAGTTCCGCAAATTCACCCCTCCACTTT. It encodes CASSSANSPLHF.

This chain joins TRBV7-3 and TRBJ2-5; 7 positions match TRBD2. This CDR3 comprises 15 residues. V lost 5 bases, J lost 3 bases, and 9 bases stayed unmatched. The V gene's germline CDR1 is SGHTA and CDR2 FQGTGA. CDR3 protein: CASSPTGGREETQYF. In nucleotides, the CDR3 is TGTGCCAGCAGCCCCACGGGTGGGAGGGAAGAGACCCAGTACTTC.

This chain uses TRBV29-1 with TRBJ1-2, with 7 bases that match TRBD1. Germline V lookup: CDR1 SQVTM, CDR2 ANQGSEA. With 3 bases clipped from V and 6 bases from J, the junction kept 19 bases outside the gene matches. This CDR3 is 17 amino acids long. DNA for the CDR3: TGCAGCGTTGATTTGATGGAAGAGACAGGGTTGCGGGATGGCTACACCTTC. Its translation is CSVDLMEETGLRDGYTF.

This chain connects TRBV28 to TRBJ2-5; 9 nucleotides line up with TRBD2. The CDR3 runs 13 residues. J lost 5 bases, V lost 7 bases, and 5 bases had no gene match. Germline V lookup: CDR1 MDHEN, CDR2 SYDVKM. The CDR3 nucleotides are TGTGCCAGCAATAGCGGGAGTCCCGAGACCCAGTACTTC. Translated: CASNSGSPETQYF. The variable domain in full, with the rest retrieved from reference TRBV28 and TRBJ2-5, is DVKVTQSSRYLVKRTGEKVFLECVQDMDHENMFWYRQDPGLGLRLIYFSYDVKMKEKGDIPEGYSVSREKKERFSLILESASTNQTSMYLCASNSGSPETQYFGPGTRLLVL.

The V call is TRBV30, the J call TRBJ1-6, with D hard to call. The germline gives CDR1 GTSNPN, CDR2 SVGIG (reference sequence). This CDR3 comprises 16 residues. V was pared by 2 bases and J by 0 bases, with 11 bases between. The CDR3 nucleotides are TGTGCCTGGAGTCCACGCAGGAGCTCCTATAATTCACCCCTCCACTTT. It codes for CAWSPRRSSYNSPLHF.

The chain carries TRBV6-5 and TRBJ2-7; D not resolved. This CDR3 is 13 amino acids long. Germline V CDR1 and CDR2: MNHEY, SVGAGI. V was shortened by 2 bases and J by 1 base, with 6 bases between the two germline ends. The CDR3: CASSYRKSYEQYF. The CDR3 coding sequence is TGTGCCAGCAGTTACCGGAAATCCTACGAGCAGTACTTC.